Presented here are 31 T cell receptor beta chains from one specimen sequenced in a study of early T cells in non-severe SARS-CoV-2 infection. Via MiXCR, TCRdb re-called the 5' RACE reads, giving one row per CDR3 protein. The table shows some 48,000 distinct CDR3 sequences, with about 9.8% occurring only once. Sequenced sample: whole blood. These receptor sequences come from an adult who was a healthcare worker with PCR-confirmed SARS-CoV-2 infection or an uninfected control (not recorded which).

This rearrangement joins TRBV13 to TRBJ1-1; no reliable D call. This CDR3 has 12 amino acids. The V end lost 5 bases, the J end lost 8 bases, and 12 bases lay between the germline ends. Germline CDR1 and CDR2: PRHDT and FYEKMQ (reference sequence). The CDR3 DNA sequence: TGTGCCAGCAGCCTGGACGGAATCGAAGCTTTCTTT. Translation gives CASSLDGIEAFF.

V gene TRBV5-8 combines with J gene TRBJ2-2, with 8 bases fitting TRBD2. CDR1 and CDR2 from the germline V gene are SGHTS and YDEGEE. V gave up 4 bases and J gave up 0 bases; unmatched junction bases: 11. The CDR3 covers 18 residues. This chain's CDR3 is CASSNLRRGAPNTGELFF. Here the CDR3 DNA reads TGTGCCAGCAGCAACCTAAGGCGGGGGGCCCCGAACACCGGGGAGCTGTTTTTT.

CDR3 nucleotide sequence: TGTGCCAGCAGCTATCAGGGGGCGAGGAGCTACACCTTC. Translated, it gives CASSYQGARSYTF. The chain combines TRBV7-2 with TRBJ1-2; 8 positions match TRBD1. Germline values: CDR1 SGHTA, CDR2 FQGNSA. The length of the CDR3 is 13 residues. With 4 bases clipped from V and 9 bases from J, the junction kept 7 bases outside the gene matches.

The CDR3 nucleotides are TGTGCCAGCACGGATCGACGGAAGAACACTGAAGCTTTCTTT. Translated: CASTDRRKNTEAFF. The chain combines TRBV6-5 with TRBJ1-1; unclear D gene. The CDR3 covers 14 residues. The germline V gene encodes CDR1 MNHEY and CDR2 SVGAGI. With 7 bases removed from V and 1 base from J, the gap between germline ends came to 13 bases.

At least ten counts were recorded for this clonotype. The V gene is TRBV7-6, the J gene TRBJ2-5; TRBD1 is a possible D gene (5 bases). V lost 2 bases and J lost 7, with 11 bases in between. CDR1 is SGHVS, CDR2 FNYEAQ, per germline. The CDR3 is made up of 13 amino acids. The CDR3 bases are TGTGCCAGCAGCTTATCCCAAACAGGGACCCAGTACTTC. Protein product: CASSLSQTGTQYF.

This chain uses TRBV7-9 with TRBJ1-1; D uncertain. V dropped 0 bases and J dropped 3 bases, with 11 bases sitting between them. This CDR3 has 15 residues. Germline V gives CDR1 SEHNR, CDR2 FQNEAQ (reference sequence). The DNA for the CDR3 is TGTGCCAGCAGCTTAGCCGGCGGAGGAGACACTGAAGCTTTCTTT. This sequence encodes CASSLAGGGDTEAFF.

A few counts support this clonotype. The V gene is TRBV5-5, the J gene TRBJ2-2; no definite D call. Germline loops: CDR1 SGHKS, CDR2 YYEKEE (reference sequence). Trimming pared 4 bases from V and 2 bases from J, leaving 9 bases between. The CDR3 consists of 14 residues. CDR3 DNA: TGTGCCAGCAGCCTGAACATCAACACCGGGGAGCTGTTTTTT. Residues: CASSLNINTGELFF.

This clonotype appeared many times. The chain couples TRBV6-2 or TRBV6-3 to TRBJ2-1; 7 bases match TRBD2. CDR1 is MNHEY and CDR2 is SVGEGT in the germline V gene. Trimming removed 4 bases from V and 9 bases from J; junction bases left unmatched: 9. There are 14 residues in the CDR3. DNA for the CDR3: TGTGCCAGCAGTTCGGGGCGGGAGATCGGTGAGCAGTTCTTC. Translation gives CASSSGREIGEQFF.

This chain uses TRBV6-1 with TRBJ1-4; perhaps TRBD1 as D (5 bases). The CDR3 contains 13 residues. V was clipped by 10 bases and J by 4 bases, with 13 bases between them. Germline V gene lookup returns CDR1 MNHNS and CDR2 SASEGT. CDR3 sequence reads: CATSGRLNEKLFF. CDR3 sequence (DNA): TGTGCCACCTCGGGACGGCTTAATGAAAAACTGTTTTTT.

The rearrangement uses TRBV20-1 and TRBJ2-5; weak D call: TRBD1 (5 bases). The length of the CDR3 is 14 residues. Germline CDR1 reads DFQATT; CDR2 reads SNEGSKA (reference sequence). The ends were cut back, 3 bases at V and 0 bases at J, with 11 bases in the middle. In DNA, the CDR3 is TGCAGTGCTAGGATTGACAGATACCAAGAGACCCAGTACTTC. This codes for CSARIDRYQETQYF.

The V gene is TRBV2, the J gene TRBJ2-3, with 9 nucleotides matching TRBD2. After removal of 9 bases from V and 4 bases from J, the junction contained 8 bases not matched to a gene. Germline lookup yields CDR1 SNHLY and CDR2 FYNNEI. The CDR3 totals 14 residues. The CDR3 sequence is CASDSGRGADTQYF. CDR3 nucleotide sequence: TGTGCCAGTGATAGCGGGAGAGGCGCAGATACGCAGTATTTT.

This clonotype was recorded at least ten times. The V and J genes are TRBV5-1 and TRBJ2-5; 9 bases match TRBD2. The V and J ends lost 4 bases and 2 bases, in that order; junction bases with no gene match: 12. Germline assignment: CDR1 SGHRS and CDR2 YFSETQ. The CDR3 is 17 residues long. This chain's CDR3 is CASSPSASGVRQETQYF. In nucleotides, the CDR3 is TGCGCCAGCAGCCCCTCGGCTAGCGGGGTAAGGCAAGAGACCCAGTACTTC.

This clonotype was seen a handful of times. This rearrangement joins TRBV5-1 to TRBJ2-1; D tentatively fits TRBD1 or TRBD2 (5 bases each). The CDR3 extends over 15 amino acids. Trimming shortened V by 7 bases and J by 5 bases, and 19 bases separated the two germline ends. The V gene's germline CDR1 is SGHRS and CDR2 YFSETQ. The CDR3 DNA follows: TGCGCCAGCGGATCTAAGAGGGGTCCCCACAATGAGCAGTTCTTC. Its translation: CASGSKRGPHNEQFF.

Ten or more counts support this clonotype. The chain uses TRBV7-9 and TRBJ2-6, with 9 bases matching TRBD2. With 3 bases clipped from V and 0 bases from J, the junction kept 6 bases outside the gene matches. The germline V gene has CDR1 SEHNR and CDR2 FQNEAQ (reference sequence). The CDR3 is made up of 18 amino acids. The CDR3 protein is CASSFPTSGSSGANVLTF. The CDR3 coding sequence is TGTGCCAGCAGCTTTCCGACTAGCGGTTCCTCTGGGGCCAACGTCCTGACTTTC.

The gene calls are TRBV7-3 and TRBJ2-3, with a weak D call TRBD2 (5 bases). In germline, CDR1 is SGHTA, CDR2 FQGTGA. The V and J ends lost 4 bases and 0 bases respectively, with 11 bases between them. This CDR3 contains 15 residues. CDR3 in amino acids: CASSSGLGSTDTQYF. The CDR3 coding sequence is TGTGCCAGCAGCTCTGGACTGGGGAGCACAGATACGCAGTATTTT.

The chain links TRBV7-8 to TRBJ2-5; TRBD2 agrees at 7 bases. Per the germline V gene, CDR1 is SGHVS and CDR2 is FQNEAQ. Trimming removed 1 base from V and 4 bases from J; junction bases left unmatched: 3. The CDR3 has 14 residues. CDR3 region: CASSLGVAGETQYF. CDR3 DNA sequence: TGTGCCAGCAGCTTAGGGGTAGCGGGAGAGACCCAGTACTTC. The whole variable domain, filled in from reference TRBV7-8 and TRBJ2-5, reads GAGVSQSPRYKVAKRGQDVALRCDPISGHVSLFWYQQALGQGPEFLTYFQNEAQLDKSGLPSDRFFAERPEGSVSTLKIQRTQQEDSAVYLCASSLGVAGETQYFGPGTRLLVL.

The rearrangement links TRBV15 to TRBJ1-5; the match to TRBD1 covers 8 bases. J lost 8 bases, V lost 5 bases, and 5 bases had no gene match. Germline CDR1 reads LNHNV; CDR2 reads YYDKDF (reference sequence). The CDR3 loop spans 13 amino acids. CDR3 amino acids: CATSVQGGKPQHF. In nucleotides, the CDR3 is TGTGCCACCAGCGTACAGGGGGGGAAGCCCCAGCATTTT.

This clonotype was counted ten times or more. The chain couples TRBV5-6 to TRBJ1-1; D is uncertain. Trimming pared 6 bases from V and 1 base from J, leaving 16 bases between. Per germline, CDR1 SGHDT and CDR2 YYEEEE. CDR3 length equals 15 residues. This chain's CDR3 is CASTPYRRANTEAFF. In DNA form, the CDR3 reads TGTGCCAGCACCCCCTATAGGCGGGCGAACACTGAAGCTTTCTTT.

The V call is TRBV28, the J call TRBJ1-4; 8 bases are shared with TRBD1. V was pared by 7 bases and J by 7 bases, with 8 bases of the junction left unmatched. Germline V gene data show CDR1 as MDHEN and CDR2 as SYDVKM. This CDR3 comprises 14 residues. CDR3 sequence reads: CASTKDRAREKLFF. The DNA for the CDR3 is TGTGCCAGCACCAAGGACAGGGCCCGTGAAAAACTGTTTTTT.

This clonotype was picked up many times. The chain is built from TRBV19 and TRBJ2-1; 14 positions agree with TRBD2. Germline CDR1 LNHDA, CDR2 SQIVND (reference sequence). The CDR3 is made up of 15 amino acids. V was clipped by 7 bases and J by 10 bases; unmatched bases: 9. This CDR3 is CASMRGLAGVGEQFF. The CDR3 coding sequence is TGTGCCAGTATGAGGGGACTAGCGGGAGTGGGGGAGCAGTTCTTC.

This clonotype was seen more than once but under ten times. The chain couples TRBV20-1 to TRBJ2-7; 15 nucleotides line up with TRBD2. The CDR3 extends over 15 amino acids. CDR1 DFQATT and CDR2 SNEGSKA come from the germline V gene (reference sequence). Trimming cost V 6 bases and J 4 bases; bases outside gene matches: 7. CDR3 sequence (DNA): TGCAGTGCCACCGGGACTAGCGGGAGGTTATACGAGCAGTACTTC. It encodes CSATGTSGRLYEQYF.

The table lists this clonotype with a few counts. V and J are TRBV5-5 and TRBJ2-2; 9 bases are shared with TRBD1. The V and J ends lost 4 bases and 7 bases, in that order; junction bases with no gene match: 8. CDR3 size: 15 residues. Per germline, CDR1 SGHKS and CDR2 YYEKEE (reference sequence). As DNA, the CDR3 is TGTGCCAGCAGCCCTACAGGGGGCTGGGGCGGGGAGCTGTTTTTT. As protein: CASSPTGGWGGELFF.

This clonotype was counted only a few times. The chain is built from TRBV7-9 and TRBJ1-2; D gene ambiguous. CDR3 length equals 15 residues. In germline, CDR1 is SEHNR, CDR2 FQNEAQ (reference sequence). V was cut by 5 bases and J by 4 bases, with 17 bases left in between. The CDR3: CASSPPVVRLYGYTF. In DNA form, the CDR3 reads TGTGCCAGCAGCCCCCCCGTGGTTAGACTCTATGGCTACACCTTC. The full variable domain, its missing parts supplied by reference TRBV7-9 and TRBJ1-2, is DTGVSQNPRHKITKRGQNVTFRCDPISEHNRLYWYRQTLGQGPEFLTYFQNEAQLEKSRLLSDRFSAERPKGSFSTLEIQRTEQGDSAMYLCASSPPVVRLYGYTFGSGTRLTVV.

The CDR3, as DNA: TGTGCCAGCAGCTTGGAGGGCGGGAGTATGGATGAGCAGTTCTTC. Translated, it gives CASSLEGGSMDEQFF. The chain carries TRBV5-4 and TRBJ2-1, with 7 positions matching TRBD2. The V gene end was trimmed by 0 bases and the J gene end by 8 bases; junction bases not matched to a gene: 8. Germline V gene lookup returns CDR1 SGHNT and CDR2 YYREEE (reference sequence). The CDR3 length is 15 residues. The whole variable domain, filled in from reference TRBV5-4 and TRBJ2-1, reads ETGVTQSPTHLIKTRGQQVTLRCSSQSGHNTVSWYQQALGQGPQFIFQYYREEENGRGNFPPRFSGLQFPNYSSELNVNALELDDSALYLCASSLEGGSMDEQFFGPGTRLTVL.

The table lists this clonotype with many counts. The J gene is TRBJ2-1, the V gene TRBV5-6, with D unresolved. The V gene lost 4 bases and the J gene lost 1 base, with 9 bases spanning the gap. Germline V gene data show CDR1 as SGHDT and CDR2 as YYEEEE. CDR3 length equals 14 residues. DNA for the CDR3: TGTGCCAGCAGCCCGTTTGGGTCCTACAATGAGCAGTTCTTC. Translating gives CASSPFGSYNEQFF.

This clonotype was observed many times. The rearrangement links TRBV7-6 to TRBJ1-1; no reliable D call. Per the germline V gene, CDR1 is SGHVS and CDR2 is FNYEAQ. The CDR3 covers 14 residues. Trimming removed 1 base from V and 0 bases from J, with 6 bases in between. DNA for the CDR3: TGTGCCAGCAGCTTAGGTGAGGTGAACACTGAAGCTTTCTTT. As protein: CASSLGEVNTEAFF.

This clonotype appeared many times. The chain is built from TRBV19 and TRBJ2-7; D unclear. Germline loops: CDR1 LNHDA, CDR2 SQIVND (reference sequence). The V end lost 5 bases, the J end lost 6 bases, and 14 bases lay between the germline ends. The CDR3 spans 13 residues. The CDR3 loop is CASSSSGAGEQYF. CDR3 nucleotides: TGTGCCAGTAGTTCTTCGGGTGCCGGCGAGCAGTACTTC.

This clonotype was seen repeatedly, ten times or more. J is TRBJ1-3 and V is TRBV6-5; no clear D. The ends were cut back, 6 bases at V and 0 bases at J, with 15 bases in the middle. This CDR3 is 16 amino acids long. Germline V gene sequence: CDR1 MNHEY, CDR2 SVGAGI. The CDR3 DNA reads TGTGCCAGCAGAATTGGCAGCAGAAACTCTGGAAACACCATATATTTT. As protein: CASRIGSRNSGNTIYF.

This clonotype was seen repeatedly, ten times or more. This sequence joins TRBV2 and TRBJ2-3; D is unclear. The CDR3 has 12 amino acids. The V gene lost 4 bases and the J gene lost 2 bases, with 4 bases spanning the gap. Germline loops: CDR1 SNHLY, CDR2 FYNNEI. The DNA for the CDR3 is TGTGCCAGCAGTGCGTTCACAGATACGCAGTATTTT. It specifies CASSAFTDTQYF.

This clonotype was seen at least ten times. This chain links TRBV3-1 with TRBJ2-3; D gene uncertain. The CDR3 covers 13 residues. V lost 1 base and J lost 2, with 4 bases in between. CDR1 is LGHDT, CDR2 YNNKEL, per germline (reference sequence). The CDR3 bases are TGTGCCAGCAGCCAAGGTGCCACAGATACGCAGTATTTT. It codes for CASSQGATDTQYF.

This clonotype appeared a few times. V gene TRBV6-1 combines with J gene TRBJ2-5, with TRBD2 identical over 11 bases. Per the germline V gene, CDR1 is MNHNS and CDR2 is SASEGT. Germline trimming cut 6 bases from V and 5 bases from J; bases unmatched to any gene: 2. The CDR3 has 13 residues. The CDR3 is CASRTSGSETQYF. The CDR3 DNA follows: TGTGCCAGCAGAACTAGCGGGAGTGAGACCCAGTACTTC.